What follows describes a single T cell receptor beta chain. This clonotype has a handful of counts. No cognate antigen has been identified for it. No base qualities exist here, and no much larger clone lies one base off it. The sample originates from a study of vaccination and CD4 T cells after COVID-19 (dated by TCRdb to the early 2020s). Study-wide context: Convalescent patients had a positive SARS-CoV-2 result on nasal swab PCR, and of these patients, some ten had mild disease and one had severe disease. The convalescent cohort comprised six males and four females, including two Hispanic individuals, seven Caucasians, two Asians and one multiracial person. Two doses of either the Pfizer-BioNTech BNT162b2 vaccine (n=8) or the Moderna mRNA-1273 vaccine (n=2) were administered to participants. Post-COVID blood samples were collected from convalescent patients a median of around 100 days after diagnosis, with a range of about 30 to 161 days. Post-vaccine blood samples were collected a median of approximately eleven weeks after the second vaccine dose, ranging from roughly 14 to 241 days. Overlapping spike peptide pools from SARS-CoV-2 and from the common cold coronaviruses HCoV-NL63, HCoV-OC43 and HCoV-229E were used as culture stimuli. As controls, cultures received a CEFX viral epitope pool (the positive control), an HIV-1 Nef peptide pool (the negative control), or no peptide at all. The spike-specific CD4+ TCR repertoire was compared before and after mRNA vaccination in fewer than eleven COVID-19 convalescent patients and a handful of infection-naive healthy vaccine recipients. General findings and caveats noted by the study authors: Of the vaccine-specific clones found in convalescent patients, nearly all (304 of 307) were mono-reactive for SARS-CoV-2 spike instead of being cross-reactive with common cold coronaviruses. The median count of SARS-CoV-2-reactive clonotypes went up from approximately 20 after infection to roughly 38 after vaccination, although the change was not significant. Relatively few convalescent patients were included in the study, and early timepoints after natural infection were not analyzed. In convalescent patients, a median approximately 90% of post-vaccine SARS-CoV-2-reactive clones were detected only after vaccination, suggesting vaccine-specific priming.

V gives up 6 bases and J gives up 2 bases, and the segment between their germline ends measures 16 bases. From the germline V gene, CDR1 is MNHNS and CDR2 is SASEGT. Including the terminal cysteine and phenylalanine, the CDR3 comprises 15 residues. The DNA shown is the 45-base CDR3, in frame from base 1. The sample's treatment or condition label, decoded: 10-day PBMC culture with coronavirus spike peptide pools or control peptides (ViraFEST assay). The study used the ViraFEST assay, which expanded antigen-specific T cells with peptide pools and then identified expanded clonotypes by TCR sequencing. Positive SARS-CoV-2 PCR tests in the convalescent patients dated from March to December 2020, before Alpha, Beta and Delta variants emerged in the United States. Over 1.5 million PBMCs per well were cultured in IMDM with roughly 5% human AB serum and 9 to 10 IU/ml IL-2, plus 10 ug/ml peptide pools. On days 3 and 7, half of the culture medium was replaced with fresh IL-2-containing medium. Once the cells had been in culture for over nine days, the EasySep CD4+ T cell isolation kit was used to isolate CD4+ T cells by negative selection. PBMCs were separated from whole blood using Ficoll-Paque Plus gradient centrifugation and then either used fresh or cryopreserved at -140C. Triplicate wells were generally used for each culture condition.

The method was PCR. TCR sequencing of DNA from cultured CD4+ T cells used the Oncomine TCR Beta short-read assay at the Johns Hopkins FTIC core. Genomic DNA was extracted from the cultured CD4+ T cells with the QIAamp micro DNA kit. Oncomine TCR Beta libraries made from cultured CD4+ T cells were pooled using unique dual indexes and sequenced on an Illumina iSeq 100. Processing in the source paper ran as follows. Non-productive sequences were removed, and CDR3s that did not start with C, did not end with F or W, or were shorter than 7 amino acids were discarded. The MANAFEST web application was used to identify antigen-specific clonotypes by comparing peptide-stimulated wells against reference wells and other culture wells. Positive clones required FDR below 0.05, an odds ratio above 5, and productive frequency above 0.1% in at least two of three replicate wells. A clonotype was classed as cross-reactive if the clonotype showed significant expansion both in SARS-CoV-2 spike wells and in at least one common cold coronavirus spike condition. Levenshtein distances (stringdist) and unrooted phylogenetic trees (ape) in R version 3.6.1 were used to assess CDR3 homology. The public sequencing data were trimmed at Q25 with fastp and processed into clonotypes with MiXCR by TCRdb, which kept only in-frame beta chains. Each entry is one CDR3 protein sequence, shown with its most common DNA and genes. The V and J calls, along with clone size, are taken from TCRdb and not from the paper's own processing. The sample includes about 11,000 distinct CDR3 sequences, with roughly 45% observed a single time. 29% of the sample is held by the ten biggest clonotypes.

Sequenced sample: CD4+ T cells from blood, cultured in vitro. The clonotype originates from a human donor who had recovered from COVID-19. The rearranged chain carries TRBV6-1 and TRBJ1-2; a tentative D match to TRBD1 spans 5 bases. The CDR3 loop reads CASRRGLGGNYGYTF. The nucleotides are TGTGCCAGCAGACGCGGCTTGGGGGGGAACTATGGCTACACCTTC.